This T cell receptor (beta chain) was found in a study of OX40 agonist ivuxolimab in advanced cancers. The ends were cut back, 11 bases at V and 0 bases at J, with 11 bases in the middle. Germline loops: CDR1 ENHRY, CDR2 SYGVKD. The CDR3 loop spans 12 amino acids. Profiling relied on immunoSEQ multiplex PCR, and the TCRdb table lists in-frame clones only, not all of them. The sample consists of around 57,000 clones, about 79% of them appearing once. Autoimmune disease history or systemic immunosuppression excluded patients. Worth noting for this clone: Its antigen remains unidentified.

General study results and limits: Antigen targets of the expanded peripheral T cells went undetermined. People who partly responded at 0.1-3.0 mg/kg had some of the least clonal expansion seen.

The chain carries TRBV10-3 and TRBJ2-7, with D possibly being TRBD1 or TRBD2 (5 bases each). The receptor comes from an adult with an advanced solid tumor such as melanoma, head and neck, liver or kidney cancer. The sequences come from CD4+ or CD8+ T cells sorted from blood, collected in a trial of the OX40 agonist ivuxolimab. CDR3 nucleotide sequence: TGTGCCTCGAAGGGGAGCTCCTACGAGCAGTACTTC. It translates to CASKGSSYEQYF.